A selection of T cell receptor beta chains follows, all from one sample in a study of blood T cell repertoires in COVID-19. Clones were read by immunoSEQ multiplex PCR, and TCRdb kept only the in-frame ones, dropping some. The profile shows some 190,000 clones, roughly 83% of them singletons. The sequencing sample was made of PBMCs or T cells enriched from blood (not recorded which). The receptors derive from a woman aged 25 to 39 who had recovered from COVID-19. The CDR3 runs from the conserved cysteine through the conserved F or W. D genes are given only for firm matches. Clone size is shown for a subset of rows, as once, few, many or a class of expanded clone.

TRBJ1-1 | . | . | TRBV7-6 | CASSLGGFTGNTEAFF | TGTGCCAGCAGCTTAGGCGGTTTCACAGGGAACACTGAAGCTTTCTTT
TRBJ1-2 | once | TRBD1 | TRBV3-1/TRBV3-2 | CASSQYRGGYGYTF | TGTGCCAGCAGCCAATACAGGGGAGGCTATGGCTACACCTTC
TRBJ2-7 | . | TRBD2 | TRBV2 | CASRELAGGWREQYF | TGTGCCAGCAGGGAACTAGCGGGAGGGTGGCGCGAGCAGTACTTC
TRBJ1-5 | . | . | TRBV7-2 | CASSLVRRATSNQPQHF | TGTGCCAGCAGCTTAGTGCGCAGGGCGACTAGCAATCAGCCCCAGCATTTT
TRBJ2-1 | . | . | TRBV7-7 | CASSLELGNEQFF | TGTGCTAGCAGCTTAGAACTAGGCAATGAGCAGTTCTTC
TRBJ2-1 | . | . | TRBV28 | CASTFGVAGTYNEQFF | TGTGCCAGCACCTTTGGAGTCGCTGGCACTTACAATGAGCAGTTCTTC
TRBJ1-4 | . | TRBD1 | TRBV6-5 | CASSFRGRSTNEKLFF | TGTGCCAGCAGTTTCAGGGGGAGGTCAACTAATGAAAAACTGTTTTTT
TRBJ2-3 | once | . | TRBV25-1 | CASSDRSTDTQYF | TGTGCCAGCAGTGACCGGTCGACAGATACGCAGTATTTT
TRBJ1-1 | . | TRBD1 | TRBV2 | CASISQPGGKTEAFF | TGTGCCAGCATTTCTCAACCAGGGGGCAAAACTGAAGCTTTCTTT
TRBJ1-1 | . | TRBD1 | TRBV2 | CASVGTGTGNTEAFF | TGTGCCAGCGTCGGAACCGGGACAGGGAACACTGAAGCTTTCTTT
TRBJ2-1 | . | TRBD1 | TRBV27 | CASSLQSGTGGPNEQFF | TGTGCCAGCAGTTTACAATCCGGGACAGGGGGACCCAATGAGCAGTTCTTC
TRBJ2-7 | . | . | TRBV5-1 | CASSTGQKHEQYF | TGCGCCAGCAGCACCGGACAGAAGCACGAGCAGTACTTC
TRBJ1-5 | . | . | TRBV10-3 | CATNTGNSNQPQHF | TGTGCCACCAACACAGGGAATAGCAATCAGCCCCAGCATTTT